Listed below are T cell receptor beta chains from one sample, sequenced in a study of PD-1 blockade in classical Hodgkin lymphoma. Some clones are missing from TCRdb's copy, which holds only in-frame ones; the method was immunoSEQ multiplex PCR. The sample lists tens of thousands of clones, 90% occurring once. Source: peripheral blood mononuclear cells (PBMCs), taken before the fourth cycle of nivolumab. The receptors originated from a human donor with classical Hodgkin lymphoma. Both conserved end residues are part of each CDR3. The D gene is left open where the match is weak. A row's size may be missing; if present it is once, few, many or a size class.

cdr3_nt cdr3_aa j_call clone_size d_call v_call
TGTGCCAGCAGCTTAGTTTCGACTCGCAATGAGCAGTTCTTC CASSLVSTRNEQFF TRBJ2-1 once - TRBV7-2
TGTGCCAGCAGTTACATGGAGGCATATGGCTACACCTTC CASSYMEAYGYTF TRBJ1-2 - - TRBV6-5
TGTGCCAGCAGCGTAGGACGACGGTTAAGCACAGATACGCAGTATTTT CASSVGRRLSTDTQYF TRBJ2-3 - - TRBV9
TGTGCCAGCAGCGTAGACCAAGAGACCCAGTACTTC CASSVDQETQYF TRBJ2-5 - - TRBV9
TGCGCCAGCAGGGGGAGCAGGGTCAACGAGCAGTACTTC CASRGSRVNEQYF TRBJ2-7 - - TRBV5-1
TGCAGCGGACGACAGGGGGCGGGCTATGGCTACACCTTC CSGRQGAGYGYTF TRBJ1-2 - TRBD1 TRBV29-1
TGCGCCAGCTGGGACGGATCCCGATCCTACGAGCAGTACTTC CASWDGSRSYEQYF TRBJ2-7 - - TRBV10-2
TGTGCCAGCAGCGTAGGAGGCAGCACAGATACGCAGTATTTT CASSVGGSTDTQYF TRBJ2-3 once - TRBV9
TGCAGCGTTGAAGATCGGGTACAAGAGACCCAGTACTTC CSVEDRVQETQYF TRBJ2-5 - - TRBV29-1
TGTGCCAGCAGCTTTAGCGGGGGCGGGGTCGGAGAGACCCAGTACTTC CASSFSGGGVGETQYF TRBJ2-5 - TRBD2 TRBV7-2
TGTGCCAGCAGCTCCTCGGGACTAGCGGGGGGGATCAATGAGCAGTTCTTC CASSSSGLAGGINEQFF TRBJ2-1 - TRBD2 TRBV11-2
TGTGCCAGCAGCTCAGGACAGGCTACCTATGGCTACACCTTC CASSSGQATYGYTF TRBJ1-2 - TRBD1 TRBV7-9
TGCGCCAGCCCCCAAGGGCTTCGTCAGGTGAGATATAGCAATCAGCCCCAGCATTTT CASPQGLRQVRYSNQPQHF TRBJ1-5 once - TRBV23-1
TGTGCCAGCAGATCCAATAGCGGGGCATACGAGCAGTACTTC CASRSNSGAYEQYF TRBJ2-7 - TRBD2 TRBV2
TGTGCCAGCAGCCAAGGACCGGGGTTGGCAGATACGCAGTATTTT CASSQGPGLADTQYF TRBJ2-3 - - TRBV14
TGTGCCAGTAGTAAGACGCCGGGACACGCCGCTTATGGCTACACCTTC CASSKTPGHAAYGYTF TRBJ1-2 few - TRBV19
TGTGCCAGCAGCTTACAGGTGATGGGGAACGAGCAGTACTTC CASSLQVMGNEQYF TRBJ2-7 few - TRBV7-2
TGTGCCAGCAGTGATTCAGCCGGGACAGCGAACACCGGGGAGCTGTTTTTT CASSDSAGTANTGELFF TRBJ2-2 - TRBD1 TRBV6-1
TGTGCCAGTACCGTGCAACAGTCCAATGAGCAGTTCTTC CASTVQQSNEQFF TRBJ2-1 - - TRBV19
TGTGCCACCAGCAGAGAGAGGGGTTCCTACAATGAGCAGTTCTTC CATSRERGSYNEQFF TRBJ2-1 once - TRBV15
TGTGCCAGCAGTTACTTACGGGACGGTCAAGAGACCCAGTACTTC CASSYLRDGQETQYF TRBJ2-5 - - TRBV6-6
TGTGCCAGCAGCTTAGACAGGGTTGGTGAGCAGTTCTTC CASSLDRVGEQFF TRBJ2-1 - - TRBV11-3
TGTGCCAGCAGCTTGGGGTACATGAACACTGAAGCTTTCTTT CASSLGYMNTEAFF TRBJ1-1 - - TRBV13
TGTGCCAGCAGTGAACGGGACATTGGAGATACGCAGTATTTT CASSERDIGDTQYF TRBJ2-3 once - TRBV2
TGTGCCAGTAGGGGCAGAAGCACAGATACGCAGTATTTT CASRGRSTDTQYF TRBJ2-3 - - TRBV19